These T cell receptor beta chains were read from a single sample in a study of blood T cell repertoires in COVID-19. The assay was immunoSEQ multiplex PCR, and TCRdb's table has in-frame clones only and misses some. The table lists around 100,000 clones, around 73% of them singletons, with 7.5% to 10% in the top ten. What was sequenced was peripheral blood. The receptors were sampled from a man between 60 and 70 years old with active or convalescent COVID-19. Each CDR3 is given with its conserved first and last residue. The D gene is left open where the match is weak. Size is stated for part of the rows, as once, few or many counts, or as a class when the clone is expanded.

abundance	j_gene	v_gene	d_gene	CDR3nt	CDR3aa
.	TRBJ2-5	TRBV5-6	.	TGTGCCAGCAGCTTGAGGGGAACGGAGACCCAGTACTTC	CASSLRGTETQYF
many	TRBJ1-1	TRBV19	.	TGTGCCAGTAGGGAGGGAGGGATCTTCACTGAAGCTTTCTTT	CASREGGIFTEAFF
once	TRBJ1-1	TRBV4-3	.	TGCGCCAGCAGCCCCCAGGGCTTGAGCACTGAAGCTTTCTTT	CASSPQGLSTEAFF
once	TRBJ2-3	TRBV24-1	TRBD2	TGTGCCACCAGTGACCCTGGACTAGCAACGCAGTATTTT	CATSDPGLATQYF
.	TRBJ2-1	TRBV5-4	TRBD2	TGTGCCAGCAGCTTGGTGCCTAGCGGTGAGCAGTTCTTC	CASSLVPSGEQFF
.	TRBJ2-7	TRBV9	TRBD1	TGTGCCAGCAGCGCTACCCCCGGGACAGACTTTTACGAGCAGTACTTC	CASSATPGTDFYEQYF
once	TRBJ1-4	TRBV5-1	.	TGCGCCAGCAGCTTGGTAGAGGGAAGGGAAAAACTGTTTTTT	CASSLVEGREKLFF
once	TRBJ2-3	TRBV9	.	TGTGCCAGCAGCGTAGAAAACCTCAGTCCGCAGTATTTT	CASSVENLSPQYF
.	TRBJ2-2	TRBV12-3/TRBV12-4	.	TGTGCCAGCAGTTTCTTTAGATCCGGGGAGCTGTTTTTT	CASSFFRSGELFF
.	TRBJ2-5	TRBV5-1	TRBD2	TGCGCCAGCAGCTTGGATGGGACTAGCGGGGAAGAGACCCAGTACTTC	CASSLDGTSGEETQYF
.	TRBJ2-3	TRBV30	TRBD1	TGTGCCTGGAGTTCCGGGACAGGCACAGATACGCAGTATTTT	CAWSSGTGTDTQYF
.	TRBJ2-5	TRBV6-1	.	TGTGCCAGCAGTGAATGGAGTGGGTACCAAGAGACCCAGTACTTC	CASSEWSGYQETQYF
.	TRBJ2-4	TRBV6-5	.	TGTGCCAGCAGTTCCCCGGGGGTACGGGGCATTCAGTACTTC	CASSSPGVRGIQYF
few	TRBJ2-5	TRBV5-8	.	TGTGCCAGCAGCTTGTCCAACTCAGGGGTGGGAGAGACCCAGTACTTC	CASSLSNSGVGETQYF
.	TRBJ2-5	TRBV5-5	TRBD1	TGTGCCAGCAGCAATCCACCGCGGACAGGGGGCGTTGAGACCCAGTACTTC	CASSNPPRTGGVETQYF
.	TRBJ2-1	TRBV6-2/TRBV6-3	TRBD1	TGTGCCAGCAGTTACGGGACAGGGGGCTACAATGAGCAGTTCTTC	CASSYGTGGYNEQFF
once	TRBJ1-5	TRBV27	.	TGTGCCAGCAGTTTAACAGGGAATCAGCCCCAGCATTTT	CASSLTGNQPQHF
.	TRBJ2-7	TRBV7-8	.	TGTGCCAGCAGACAAAGACCGGGGTCCGAGCAGTACTTC	CASRQRPGSEQYF
once	TRBJ2-1	TRBV7-3	.	TGTGCCAGCAGCCAGAGCGGAATTGAGCAGTTCTTC	CASSQSGIEQFF
.	TRBJ2-5	TRBV28	.	TGTGCCAGCAGTTGGCGGGTTTTGGTGGAGACCCAGTACTTC	CASSWRVLVETQYF
few	TRBJ2-2	TRBV19	.	TGTGCCAGTAGTATGAGCGCCGGGGAGCTGTTTTTT	CASSMSAGELFF
.	TRBJ2-1	TRBV28	TRBD1	TGTGCCAGCAGAGAACTGACAGGGCGCGATGAGCAGTTCTTC	CASRELTGRDEQFF
.	TRBJ1-2	TRBV6-5	.	TGTGCCACCCCAGGGGCGGACAACTATGGCTACACCTTC	CATPGADNYGYTF
.	TRBJ2-3	TRBV18	.	TGTGCCAGCTCACCGTTGAGCGGGTCAGGGACAGATACGCAGTATTTT	CASSPLSGSGTDTQYF
.	TRBJ2-7	TRBV28	TRBD2	TGTGCCAGCAGCCCGGGGCTAGCGGGAGGTAAACCCCACGAGCAGTACTTC	CASSPGLAGGKPHEQYF
once	TRBJ2-7	TRBV28	.	TGTGCCAGCGGGGAGACAAGGAAGCGCTACGAGCAGTACTTC	CASGETRKRYEQYF
few	TRBJ1-6	TRBV7-8	.	TGTGCCAGCAGCTTAGCCTCCAGCTCCTATAATTCACCCCTCCACTTT	CASSLASSSYNSPLHF
many	TRBJ1-1	TRBV28	.	TGTGCCAGCAGGTCAGTCCCGCCCGAAGCTTTCTTT	CASRSVPPEAFF
.	TRBJ2-1	TRBV10-2	TRBD2	TGCGCCAGCAGTGACGCGGGACTAGCGGGAGAGGGGCAGTTCTTC	CASSDAGLAGEGQFF
.	TRBJ1-1	TRBV2	.	TGTGCCAGCAGTGAAGCAGGGACTTTGAACACTGAAGCTTTCTTT	CASSEAGTLNTEAFF
.	TRBJ2-1	TRBV3-1/TRBV3-2	.	TGTGCCAGCAGCCAAGGGCGGAGAATATACAATGAGCAGTTCTTC	CASSQGRRIYNEQFF
.	TRBJ2-5	TRBV2	TRBD2	TGTGCCAGCAGTGAACGAGCGGGAGTGTTTGGGGGGGAGACCCAGTACTTC	CASSERAGVFGGETQYF
.	TRBJ2-3	TRBV19	.	TGTGCCAGTCAATGGCTCGATACGCAGTATTTT	CASQWLDTQYF
.	TRBJ1-5	TRBV2	TRBD1	TGTGCCAGCAGTGGGGACAGCTTATTCAATCAGCCCCAGCATTTT	CASSGDSLFNQPQHF
.	TRBJ2-3	TRBV18	.	TGTGCCAGCTCAGATCGGGAAGAGACAGATACGCAGTATTTT	CASSDREETDTQYF
.	TRBJ1-5	TRBV6-2/TRBV6-3	.	TGTGCCAGCAGCCCGGGAGACAATCTCAATCAGCCCCAGCATTTT	CASSPGDNLNQPQHF
.	TRBJ1-1	TRBV28	TRBD1	TGTGCCAGCAGTTTACCGGCGACAGGGGCTTTCTTT	CASSLPATGAFF
.	TRBJ2-3	TRBV28	TRBD2	TGTGCCAGCAGTTTAGGGACTAGCAAGGCAGATACGCAGTATTTT	CASSLGTSKADTQYF
few	TRBJ2-3	TRBV30	TRBD2	TGTGCCTGGAGTCGGGGGGTAGCGGGAGCAGATACGCAGTATTTT	CAWSRGVAGADTQYF
.	TRBJ2-1	TRBV7-3	.	TGTGCCAGCAGCTTAGTGCCAGCGGGCAAGTACAATGAGCAGTTCTTC	CASSLVPAGKYNEQFF
.	TRBJ2-7	TRBV4-2	TRBD2	TGTGCCAGCAGCACACTAGCGGGAGTTATCTACGAGCAGTACTTC	CASSTLAGVIYEQYF
.	TRBJ2-3	TRBV9	.	TGTGCCAGCAGCGCAGGTTATCCTAGCACAGATACGCAGTATTTT	CASSAGYPSTDTQYF
.	TRBJ1-4	TRBV4-3	.	TGCGCCAGCAGCCAAGCGAGAGGTGTCGTTGAAAAACTGTTTTTT	CASSQARGVVEKLFF
.	TRBJ2-7	TRBV12-5	TRBD1	TGTGCTAGTGGTTTGGTGACAGGGGGGGTACCTACCTTTGGCTCACCCTACGAGCAGTACTTC	CASGLVTGGVPTFGSPYEQYF
.	TRBJ2-1	TRBV5-1	.	TGCGCCAGCAGCCCGGACAATGAGCAGTTCTTC	CASSPDNEQFF
.	TRBJ1-2	TRBV19	.	TGTGCCAGTAGTATCTCCGACACGGTGTATGGCTACACCTTC	CASSISDTVYGYTF
.	TRBJ1-6	TRBV28	TRBD1	TGTGCCAGCAGTGCACAGCCCGGACAGGGCCTGTCACCCCTCCACTTT	CASSAQPGQGLSPLHF
.	TRBJ2-1	TRBV5-1	TRBD2	TGCGCCAGCAGCCGGACTAGCGGAGACAATGAGCAGTTCTTC	CASSRTSGDNEQFF
.	TRBJ2-5	TRBV19	.	TGTGCCAGTAGTCCCGCAGGGCGGAACCAAGAGACCCAGTACTTC	CASSPAGRNQETQYF
.	TRBJ2-1	TRBV6-2/TRBV6-3	.	TGTGCCAGCAGTTCGCCGGGGTCTAGCCTCAATGAGCAGTTCTTC	CASSSPGSSLNEQFF
.	TRBJ1-5	TRBV15	.	TGTGCCACCAGCAGAGATAGAGATCAGCCCCAGCATTTT	CATSRDRDQPQHF
.	TRBJ1-6	TRBV5-3	TRBD1	TGTGCCAGAAGCCATTACAGGGGGAATTCACCCCTCCACTTT	CARSHYRGNSPLHF
.	TRBJ2-5	TRBV7-2	.	TGTGCCAGCAGCCGCTGGGGGGCAGGGGGGGAGACCCAGTACTTC	CASSRWGAGGETQYF
few	TRBJ2-1	TRBV10-2	.	TGCGCCAGCACCGGGTCAGCGGCTCAGTTCTTC	CASTGSAAQFF